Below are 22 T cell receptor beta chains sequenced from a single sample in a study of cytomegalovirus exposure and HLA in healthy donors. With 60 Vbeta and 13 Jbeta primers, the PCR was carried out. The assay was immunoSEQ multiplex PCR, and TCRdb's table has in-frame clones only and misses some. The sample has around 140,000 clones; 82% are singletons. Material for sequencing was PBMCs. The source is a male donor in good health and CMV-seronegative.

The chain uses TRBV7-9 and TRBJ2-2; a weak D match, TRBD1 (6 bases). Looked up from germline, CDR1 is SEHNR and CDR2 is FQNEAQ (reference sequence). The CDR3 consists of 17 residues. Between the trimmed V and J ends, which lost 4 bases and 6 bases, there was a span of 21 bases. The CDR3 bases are TGTGCCAGCAGCTCCCTCACGGGCACACAGGGCTCCGGGGAGCTGTTTTTT. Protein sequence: CASSSLTGTQGSGELFF. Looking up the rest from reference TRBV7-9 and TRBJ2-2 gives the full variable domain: DTGVSQNPRHKITKRGQNVTFRCDPISEHNRLYWYRQTLGQGPEFLTYFQNEAQLEKSRLLSDRFSAERPKGSFSTLEIQRTEQGDSAMYLCASSSLTGTQGSGELFFGEGSRLTVL.

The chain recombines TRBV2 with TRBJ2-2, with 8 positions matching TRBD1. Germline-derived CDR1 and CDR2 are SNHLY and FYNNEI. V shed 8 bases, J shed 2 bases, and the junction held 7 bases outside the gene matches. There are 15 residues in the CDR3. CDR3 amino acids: CASGLGQANTGELFF. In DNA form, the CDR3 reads TGTGCCAGCGGTTTGGGACAGGCCAACACCGGGGAGCTGTTTTTT.

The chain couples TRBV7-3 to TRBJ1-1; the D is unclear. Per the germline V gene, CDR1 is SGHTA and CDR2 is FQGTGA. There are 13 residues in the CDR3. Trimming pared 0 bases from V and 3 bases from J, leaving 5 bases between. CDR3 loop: CASSLTTDTEAFF. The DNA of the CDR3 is TGTGCCAGCAGCTTAACTACGGACACTGAAGCTTTCTTT.

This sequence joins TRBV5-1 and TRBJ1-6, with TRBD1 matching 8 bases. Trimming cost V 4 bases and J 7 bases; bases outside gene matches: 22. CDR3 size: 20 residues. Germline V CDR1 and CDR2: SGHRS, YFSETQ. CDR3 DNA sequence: TGCGCCAGCAGCCCGCGTTGGGAAGGGACAGGTTCAAGATGGAATTCACCCCTCCACTTT. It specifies CASSPRWEGTGSRWNSPLHF.

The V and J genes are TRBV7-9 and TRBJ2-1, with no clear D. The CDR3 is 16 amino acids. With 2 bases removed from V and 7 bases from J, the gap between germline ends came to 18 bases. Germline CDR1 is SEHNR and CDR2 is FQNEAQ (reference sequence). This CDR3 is CASSLSVASLRNEQFF. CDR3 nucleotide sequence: TGTGCCAGCAGCTTATCGGTGGCCTCCCTCAGGAATGAGCAGTTCTTC.

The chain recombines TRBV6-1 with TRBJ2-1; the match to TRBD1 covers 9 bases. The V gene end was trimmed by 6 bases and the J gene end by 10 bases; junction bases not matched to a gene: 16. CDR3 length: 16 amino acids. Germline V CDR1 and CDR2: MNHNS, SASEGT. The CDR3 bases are TGTGCCAGCAGAGAAAACTCCGGGACAGGGAGCGGCGAGCAGTTCTTC. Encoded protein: CASRENSGTGSGEQFF.

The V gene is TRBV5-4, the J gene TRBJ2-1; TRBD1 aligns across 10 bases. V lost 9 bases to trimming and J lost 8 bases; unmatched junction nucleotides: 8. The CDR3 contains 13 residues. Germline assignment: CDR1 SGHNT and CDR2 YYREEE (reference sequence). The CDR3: CATRGQGFDEQFF. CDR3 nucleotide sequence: TGTGCCACGCGGGGACAGGGGTTCGATGAGCAGTTCTTC. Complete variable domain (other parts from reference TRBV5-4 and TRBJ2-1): ETGVTQSPTHLIKTRGQQVTLRCSSQSGHNTVSWYQQALGQGPQFIFQYYREEENGRGNFPPRFSGLQFPNYSSELNVNALELDDSALYLCATRGQGFDEQFFGPGTRLTVL.

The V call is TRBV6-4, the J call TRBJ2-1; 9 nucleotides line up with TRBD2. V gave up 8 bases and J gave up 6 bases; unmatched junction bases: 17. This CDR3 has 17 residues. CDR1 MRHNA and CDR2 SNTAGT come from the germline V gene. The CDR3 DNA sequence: TGTGCCAGCTTCTATCAGGGGCTAGCGGGGAGATTCAATGAGCAGTTCTTC. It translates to CASFYQGLAGRFNEQFF.

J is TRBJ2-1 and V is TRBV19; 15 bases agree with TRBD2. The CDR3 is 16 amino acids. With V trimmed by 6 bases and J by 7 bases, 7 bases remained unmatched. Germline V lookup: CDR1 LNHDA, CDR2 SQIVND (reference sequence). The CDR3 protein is CASRAKGLAGGNEQFF. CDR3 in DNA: TGTGCCAGTAGAGCAAAGGGACTAGCGGGAGGTAATGAGCAGTTCTTC.

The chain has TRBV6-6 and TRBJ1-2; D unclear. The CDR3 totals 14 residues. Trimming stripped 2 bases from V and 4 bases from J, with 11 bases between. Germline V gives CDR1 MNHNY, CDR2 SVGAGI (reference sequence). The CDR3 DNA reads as TGTGCCAGCAGTTACCCGGGTGGAACCTATGGCTACACCTTC. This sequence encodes CASSYPGGTYGYTF.

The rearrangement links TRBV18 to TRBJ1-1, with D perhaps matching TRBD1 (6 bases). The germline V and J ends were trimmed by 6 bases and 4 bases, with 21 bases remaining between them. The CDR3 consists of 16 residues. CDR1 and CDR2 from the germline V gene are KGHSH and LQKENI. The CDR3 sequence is CASSQGGAPRSTEAFF. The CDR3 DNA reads TGTGCCAGCTCCCAAGGGGGGGCCCCGAGAAGCACTGAAGCTTTCTTT.

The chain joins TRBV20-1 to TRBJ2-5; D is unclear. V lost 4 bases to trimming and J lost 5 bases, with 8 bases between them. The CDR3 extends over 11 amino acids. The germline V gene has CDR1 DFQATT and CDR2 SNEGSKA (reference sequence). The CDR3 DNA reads TGCAGTGCTAACTCTAGGGAGACCCAGTACTTC. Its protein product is CSANSRETQYF.

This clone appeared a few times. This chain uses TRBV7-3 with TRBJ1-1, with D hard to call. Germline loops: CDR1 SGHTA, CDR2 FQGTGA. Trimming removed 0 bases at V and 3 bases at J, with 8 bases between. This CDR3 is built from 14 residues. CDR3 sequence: CASSLTPGDTEAFF. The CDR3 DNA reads TGTGCCAGCAGCTTAACGCCCGGGGACACTGAAGCTTTCTTT. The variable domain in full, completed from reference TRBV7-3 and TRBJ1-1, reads GAGVSQTPSNKVTEKGKYVELRCDPISGHTALYWYRQSLGQGPEFLIYFQGTGAADDSGLPNDRFFAVRPEGSVSTLKIQRTERGDSAVYLCASSLTPGDTEAFFGQGTRLTVV.

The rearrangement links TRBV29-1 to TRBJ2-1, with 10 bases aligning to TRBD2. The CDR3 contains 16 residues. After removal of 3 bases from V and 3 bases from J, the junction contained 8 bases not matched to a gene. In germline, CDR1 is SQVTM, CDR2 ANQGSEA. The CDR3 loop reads CSVEWASGSHYNEQFF. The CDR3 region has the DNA TGCAGCGTTGAGTGGGCTAGCGGGAGCCACTACAATGAGCAGTTCTTC.

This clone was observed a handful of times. This chain's CDR3 is CASSYSDRNQPQHF. CDR3 sequence (DNA): TGTGCCAGCAGTTACTCGGACAGAAATCAGCCCCAGCATTTT. V and J are TRBV6-5 and TRBJ1-5, with TRBD1 as a possible D gene (6 bases). CDR3 size: 14 residues. V lost 0 bases and J lost 4, with 7 bases in between. CDR1 and CDR2 (germline): MNHEY, SVGAGI.

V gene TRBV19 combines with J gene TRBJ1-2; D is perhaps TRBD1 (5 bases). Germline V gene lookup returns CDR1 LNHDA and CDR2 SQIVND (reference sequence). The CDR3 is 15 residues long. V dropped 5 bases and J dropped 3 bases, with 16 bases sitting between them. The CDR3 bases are TGTGCCAGTAGTGGGGAGGGACCGTGGTACTATGGCTACACCTTC. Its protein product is CASSGEGPWYYGYTF.

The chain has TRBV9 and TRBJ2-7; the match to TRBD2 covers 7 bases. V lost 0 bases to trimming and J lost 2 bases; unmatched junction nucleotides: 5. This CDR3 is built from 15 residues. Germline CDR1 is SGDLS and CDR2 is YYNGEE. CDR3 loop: CASSVAPSGAYEQYF. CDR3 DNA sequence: TGTGCCAGCAGCGTAGCACCTAGCGGCGCCTACGAGCAGTACTTC.

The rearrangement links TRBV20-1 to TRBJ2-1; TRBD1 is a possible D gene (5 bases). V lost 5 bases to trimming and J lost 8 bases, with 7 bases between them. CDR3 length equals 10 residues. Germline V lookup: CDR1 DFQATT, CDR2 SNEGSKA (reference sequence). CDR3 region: CSAWGHEQFF. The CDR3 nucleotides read TGCAGTGCTTGGGGCCATGAGCAGTTCTTC.

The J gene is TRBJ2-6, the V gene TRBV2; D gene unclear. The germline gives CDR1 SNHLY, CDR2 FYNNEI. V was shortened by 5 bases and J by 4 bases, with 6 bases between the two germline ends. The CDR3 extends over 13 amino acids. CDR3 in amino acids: CASSRPGANVLTF. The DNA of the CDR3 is TGTGCCAGCAGTCGTCCGGGGGCCAACGTCCTGACTTTC.

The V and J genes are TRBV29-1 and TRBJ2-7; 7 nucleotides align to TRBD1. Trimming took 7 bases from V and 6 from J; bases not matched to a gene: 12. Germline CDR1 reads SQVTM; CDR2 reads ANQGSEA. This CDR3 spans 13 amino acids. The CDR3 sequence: CSGLTGWTGEQYF. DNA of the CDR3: TGCAGCGGCCTGACAGGGTGGACAGGCGAGCAGTACTTC.

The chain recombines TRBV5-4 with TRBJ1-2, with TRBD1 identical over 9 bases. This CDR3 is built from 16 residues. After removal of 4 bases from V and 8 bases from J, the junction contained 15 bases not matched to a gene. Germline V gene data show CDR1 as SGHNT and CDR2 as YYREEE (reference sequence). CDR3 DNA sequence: TGTGCCAGCAGCACCCTCACAGGGGGCCCGGTTGAAGGCTACACCTTC. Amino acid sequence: CASSTLTGGPVEGYTF. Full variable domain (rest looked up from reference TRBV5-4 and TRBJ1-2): ETGVTQSPTHLIKTRGQQVTLRCSSQSGHNTVSWYQQALGQGPQFIFQYYREEENGRGNFPPRFSGLQFPNYSSELNVNALELDDSALYLCASSTLTGGPVEGYTFGSGTRLTVV.

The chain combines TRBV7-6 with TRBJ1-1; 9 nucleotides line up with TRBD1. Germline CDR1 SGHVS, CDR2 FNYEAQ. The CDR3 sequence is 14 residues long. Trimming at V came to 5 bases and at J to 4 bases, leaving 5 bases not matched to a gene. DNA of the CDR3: TGTGCCAGCAGCACAGGGGGCGCGAGCACTGAAGCTTTCTTT. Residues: CASSTGGASTEAFF. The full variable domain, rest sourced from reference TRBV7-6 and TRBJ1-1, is GAGVSQSPRYKVTKRGQDVALRCDPISGHVSLYWYRQALGQGPEFLTYFNYEAQQDKSGLPNDRFSAERPEGSISTLTIQRTEQRDSAMYRCASSTGGASTEAFFGQGTRLTVV.